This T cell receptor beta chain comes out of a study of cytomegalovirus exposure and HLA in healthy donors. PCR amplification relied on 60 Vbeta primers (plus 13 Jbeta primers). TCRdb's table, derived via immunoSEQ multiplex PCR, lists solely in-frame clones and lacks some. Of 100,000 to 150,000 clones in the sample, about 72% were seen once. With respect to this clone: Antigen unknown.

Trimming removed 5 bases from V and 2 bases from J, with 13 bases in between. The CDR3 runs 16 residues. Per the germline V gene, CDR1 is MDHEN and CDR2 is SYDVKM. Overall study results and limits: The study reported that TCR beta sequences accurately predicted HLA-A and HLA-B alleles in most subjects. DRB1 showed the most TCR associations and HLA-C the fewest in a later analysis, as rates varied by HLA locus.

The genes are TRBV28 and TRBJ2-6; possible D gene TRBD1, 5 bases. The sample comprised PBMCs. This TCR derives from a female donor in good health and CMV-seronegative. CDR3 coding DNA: TGTGCCAGCAGTCCTCCCTCCAGGGCTGGGGCCAACGTCCTGACTTTC. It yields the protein CASSPPSRAGANVLTF. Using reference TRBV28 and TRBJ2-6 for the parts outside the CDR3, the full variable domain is DVKVTQSSRYLVKRTGEKVFLECVQDMDHENMFWYRQDPGLGLRLIYFSYDVKMKEKGDIPEGYSVSREKKERFSLILESASTNQTSMYLCASSPPSRAGANVLTFGAGSRLTVL.